The TCR beta chain under discussion was sequenced for a study of cytomegalovirus exposure and HLA in healthy donors (dated by TCRdb to the late 2010s). Turning to the overall study: An earlier analysis of about 530 of the donors reported around 280 Gb of sequence data and 95 million to 120 million unique TCR beta sequences obtained from approximately 180 million T cells. An early release that covered roughly 600 HLA-typed donors contained about 300 gigabases of sequencing data and around 85 million unique TCR sequences. Of the approximately 400 genotyped donors, approximately 82% fell in the genetic ancestry cluster associated with self-reported Caucasian donors. The study aimed to test whether signatures of past pathogen exposure could be identified by cataloging public T cell receptors. Using immunosequencing, the study profiled T cell repertoires from 500 to 800 subjects and related those repertoires to cytomegalovirus serostatus. Along with the roughly 610-subject first cohort, a separate validation cohort of over 90 different subjects was used. To predict cytomegalovirus infection status, the study combined high-throughput TCR immunosequencing, statistical association of individual TCRs with disease status, and machine learning. A later analysis re-examined previously published TCR beta repertoires from 500 to 700 donors and added high-resolution HLA genotyping to investigate patterns of TCR occurrence. Rather than drawing on any new phenotypic data, the later analysis identified candidate immune exposures from TCR beta sequences and the way those sequences occurred across donors. An earlier analysis of about 620 of the donors applied high-throughput TCR beta sequencing to assess whether each TCR beta V gene segment acted as functional or pseudogenic. Donor age, sex, ethnicity and CMV serostatus were compiled alongside the repertoire data. A later genetic analysis used genome-wide SNP genotypes for about 60% of the roughly 700 donors, treating that subset as a discovery cohort. Every discovery cohort repertoire had been produced on one sequencing platform. HLA typing covered class I and class II loci at four-digit resolution. The number of donors typed differed by locus, with about 629-630 for A, B, C, DRB1 and DQB1, more than 500 for DQA1, 600 to 610 for DPA1, and around 460 for DPB1. Because of strong linkage in the cohort, roughly five DR-DQ haplotypes were treated as single units for association and clustering. Across some 400 genotyped donors of the cohort, an average of approximately 200,000 unique TCR beta nucleotide sequences per donor were sequenced, and roughly a sixth of those sequences were non-productive.

Broader findings and caveats from the paper: Because HLA typing was unavailable for some donors at each locus, only the typed subset was used in association tests. Specific HLA alleles were associated with 15,000 to 20,000 TCR beta sequences at a false discovery rate of 0.05 in a later analysis. In a later genetic analysis, fewer N-insertions in productive TCRs were reported among donors in an Asian-associated ancestry cluster than the approximately 630-donor mean. While some public TCRs were present in many individuals, most TCR sequences turned up only very rarely across donors. A total of 150 to 200 TCR beta chains were listed by the study as associated with cytomegalovirus. When HLA alleles, especially DR and DQ, strongly co-occurred, TCR associations were difficult to assign to individual alleles. Immune exposure information for the cohort was limited to CMV serostatus. Cytomegalovirus status was reported to be diagnosed by the classifier with high specificity and sensitivity in both the original and validation cohorts. The earlier analysis of some 560 of the donors excluded 15 to 20 rarely observed V segments, including chromosome 9 orphons, because counts were too low. In a later analysis, several top co-occurrence clusters were reported to appear linked to parvovirus B19, influenza, CMV and Epstein-Barr virus. Some IMGT-functional V segments, including TRBV6-2 and TRBV6-3, could not be told apart with the 87-base-pair reads, so those segments were excluded. A cluster of highly shared sequence variants was judged likely to represent a technical artifact of the sequencing pipeline. A further reported finding was that TCR beta sequences accurately predicted the HLA-A and HLA-B alleles for most subjects in the first cohort. This cohort had only TCR beta chains sequenced, and the lack of alpha or paired-chain data limited which features could be detected. In a later analysis, most CMV-associated TCR beta chains were found to appear HLA-restricted, with HLA associations seemingly driven largely by CMV exposure. V-gene and J-gene trimming of TCR beta chains was associated with a missense DCLRE1C variant in a later genetic analysis, and the association was replicated in an independent cohort. A later analysis found that TCR association rates varied across HLA loci, with DRB1 alleles showing the most associated TCRs and HLA-C alleles the fewest. The presence/absence analyses assumed that sequencing depth was roughly uniform across donors, and that assumption may not be true. In an earlier analysis of some 640 of the donors, most TCR beta V segments were observed in productive rearrangements about 90% or about 30% of the time, broadly matching IMGT annotations. A later analysis found that HLA-associated TCR beta chains were more clonally expanded and had lower generation probabilities than equally common non-associated chains. In vitro tests confirmed that a few of the cytomegalovirus-associated TCR beta chains recognize cytomegalovirus antigens. Linkage disequilibrium might explain the correlated functional status among segregating V segments, but an unknown experimental factor could not be ruled out. It was suggested by the authors that the approach could potentially be generalized to other disease states and immunological phenotypes.

A note on this clone: The antigen this receptor binds is unknown. No much larger clone exists at a distance of one base, and base qualities are not known.

The cohort was made up of 500 to 850 healthy bone marrow donors. At the time of sampling, every cohort member was nominally healthy, though immune exposures that went unrecorded were likely present. The donor was CMV seronegative and belonged to the group of roughly 330 seronegative cohort members. A peripheral blood sample was collected from each donor, and TCR beta sequencing was performed on peripheral blood mononuclear cells. Genomic DNA extraction from the blood cell samples was performed with the Qiagen DNeasy Blood Extraction Kit. V has 6 bases trimmed and J has 2 bases trimmed; junction bases matching no gene number 3. CDR3 length: 13 amino acids, cysteine to phenylalanine. The read is trimmed to its CDR3 DNA, 39 bases read in frame from base 1. Based on the germline V gene, the CDR1 and CDR2 sequences are SGHDN and FVKESK. Library preparation was by the immunoSEQ multiplex PCR assay. The multiplex PCR relied on a mix of 60 forward primers for TCR Vbeta segments and 13 reverse primers for TCR Jbeta segments. Amplification of the CDR3 region of rearranged TCR beta genes was performed with a multiplex PCR assay on genomic DNA. Amplified TCR beta libraries were sequenced as 87-base-pair reads on the Illumina HiSeq System. The authors' analysis ran thus. Across the 500 to 750 repertoires, a later analysis counted 60 million to 90 million unique TCR beta chains, some 11 million of which were shared by at least two donors. Raw reads were error-corrected and collapsed into unique sequences by a nearest-neighbor algorithm in which closely related sequences were merged to remove PCR and sequencing errors. CDR3 sequences were aligned to IMGT reference sequences to assign V, D and J gene segments. Each retained sequence needed at least a six-nucleotide match to both a V gene segment and a J gene segment. A rearrangement was called productive if the CDR3 had no stop codons and remained in frame with V and J, and every other rearrangement was called non-productive. CDR3 was defined by IMGT convention, running from the second conserved V-encoded cysteine to the conserved J-encoded phenylalanine. Sequences without an unambiguous match to a single V gene segment were excluded from the earlier analysis of approximately 560 of the donors. In an earlier analysis of several hundred of the donors, V segments were called functional above 56.7% productive rearrangements and were called segregating when the between-donor standard deviation exceeded 5%. A statistical classification framework was developed to diagnose cytomegalovirus status using the catalog of TCR beta chain sequences. In a later analysis, V and J genes were assigned by comparing TCR nucleotide sequences against IMGT/GENE-DB human TR gene sequences. The TCRdist pipeline was used in a later analysis to assign CDR3 sequences and most-parsimonious VDJ recombination scenarios. In a later analysis, each TCR beta chain was defined by its CDR3 amino acid sequence together with its V-gene family, and reads without a unique V-gene family were excluded. In a later analysis, approximately 640 highly shared, low-generation-probability nucleotide sequences were removed to address suspected cross-contamination and a sequencing artifact. In a later analysis, a clonal expansion index for each public chain was calculated from normalized within-repertoire ranks of inferred template counts. A later analysis computed generation probabilities with a VDJ recombination model fitted to out-of-frame rearrangements, and checked the results against IGoR. Hypergeometric tests were used in a later analysis to score TCR-TCR, TCR-HLA and TCR-CMV co-occurrence, with a repertoire-size bias correction applied to the TCR pairs. In a later analysis, false discovery rates were estimated by permuting HLA or CMV assignments 20 times. In a later analysis, co-occurring TCRs were grouped using DBSCAN, with TCRdist sequence similarity added in when clustering inside HLA-allele-positive subsets. Repertoires with fewer than 30,000 or more than 120,000 public chains, plus five repertoires with anomalous nucleotide sharing, were excluded from co-occurrence clustering. The immuneACCESS repertoire file appears here via TCRdb, limited to in-frame rearrangements. These files lack a portion of the clones; in checked studies, under half of the deficit traces to unresolved V genes, and the cause of the others is not known. V and J calls and clone size come straight from that table; D and trimming were deduced from the DNA. The sample table shows 110,000 to 150,000 clones, and around 76% are seen once. Almost 4% of the sample goes to the ten largest clones.

The origin of this receptor is a man aged 18 to 29 in good health and CMV-seronegative. Specimen: PBMCs. The chain joins TRBV14 to TRBJ1-2; 7 junctional bases match TRBD1. The bases are TGTGCCAGCAGGGAACAGGGGAACTATGGCTACACCTTC. Its translation reads: CASREQGNYGYTF. Reference TRBV14 and TRBJ1-2 genes cover what lies past the CDR3, so the full variable domain is EAGVTQFPSHSVIEKGQTVTLRCDPISGHDNLYWYRRVMGKEIKFLLHFVKESKQDESGMPNNRFLAERTGGTYSTLKVQPAELEDSGVYFCASREQGNYGYTFGSGTRLTVV.